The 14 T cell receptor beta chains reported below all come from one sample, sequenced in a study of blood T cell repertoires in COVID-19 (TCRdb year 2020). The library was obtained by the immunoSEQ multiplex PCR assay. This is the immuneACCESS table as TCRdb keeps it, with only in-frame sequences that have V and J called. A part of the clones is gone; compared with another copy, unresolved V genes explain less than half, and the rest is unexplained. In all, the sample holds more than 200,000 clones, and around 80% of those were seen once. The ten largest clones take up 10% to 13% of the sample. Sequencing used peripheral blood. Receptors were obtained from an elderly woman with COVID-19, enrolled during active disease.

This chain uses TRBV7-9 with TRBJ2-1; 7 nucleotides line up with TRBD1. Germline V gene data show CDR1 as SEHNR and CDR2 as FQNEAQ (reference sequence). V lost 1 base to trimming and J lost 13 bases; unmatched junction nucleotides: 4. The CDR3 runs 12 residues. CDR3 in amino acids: CASSLVGTVQFF. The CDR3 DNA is TGTGCCAGCAGCTTAGTGGGGACAGTTCAGTTCTTC.

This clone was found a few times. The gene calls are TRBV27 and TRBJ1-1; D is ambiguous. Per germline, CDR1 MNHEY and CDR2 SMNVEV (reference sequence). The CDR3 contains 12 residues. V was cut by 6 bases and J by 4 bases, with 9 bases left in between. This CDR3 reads CASRAIGTEAFF. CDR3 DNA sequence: TGTGCCAGCAGAGCGATAGGCACTGAAGCTTTCTTT.

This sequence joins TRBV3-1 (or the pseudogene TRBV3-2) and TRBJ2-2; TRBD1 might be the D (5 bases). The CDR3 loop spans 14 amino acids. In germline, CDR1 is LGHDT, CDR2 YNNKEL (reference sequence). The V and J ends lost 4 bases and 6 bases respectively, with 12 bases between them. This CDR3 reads CASSPSAGPGELFF. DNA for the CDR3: TGTGCCAGCAGCCCCTCCGCAGGGCCCGGGGAGCTGTTTTTT.

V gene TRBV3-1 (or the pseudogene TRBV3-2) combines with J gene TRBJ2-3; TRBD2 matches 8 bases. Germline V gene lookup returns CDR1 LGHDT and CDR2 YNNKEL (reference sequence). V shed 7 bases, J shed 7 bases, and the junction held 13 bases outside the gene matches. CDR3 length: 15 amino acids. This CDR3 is CASTLAREGFYTQYF. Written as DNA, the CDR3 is TGTGCCAGCACCTTAGCCCGGGAGGGGTTCTATACGCAGTATTTT.

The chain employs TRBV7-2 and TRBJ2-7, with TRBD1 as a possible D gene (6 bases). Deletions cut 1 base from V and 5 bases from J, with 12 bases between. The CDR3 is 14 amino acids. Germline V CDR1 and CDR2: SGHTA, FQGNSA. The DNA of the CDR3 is TGTGCCAGCAGCTTAGTCGGTCAGGGGAACGAGCAGTACTTC. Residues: CASSLVGQGNEQYF.

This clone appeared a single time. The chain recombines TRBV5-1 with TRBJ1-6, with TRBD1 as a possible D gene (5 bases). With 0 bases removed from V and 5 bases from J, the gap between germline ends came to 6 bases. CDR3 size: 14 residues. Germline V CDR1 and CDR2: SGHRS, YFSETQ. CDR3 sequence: CASSLGGDNSPLHF. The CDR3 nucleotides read TGCGCCAGCAGCTTGGGGGGGGATAATTCACCCCTCCACTTT.

The CDR3 nucleotides are TGCGCCAGCAGCTTGGCCCTGACACCGACGAACACTGAAGCTTTCTTT. Protein: CASSLALTPTNTEAFF. J is TRBJ1-1 and V is TRBV5-1; D is uncertain. This CDR3 has 16 amino acids. CDR1 SGHRS and CDR2 YFSETQ come from the germline V gene. V gave up 0 bases and J gave up 1 base, with 13 bases separating them.

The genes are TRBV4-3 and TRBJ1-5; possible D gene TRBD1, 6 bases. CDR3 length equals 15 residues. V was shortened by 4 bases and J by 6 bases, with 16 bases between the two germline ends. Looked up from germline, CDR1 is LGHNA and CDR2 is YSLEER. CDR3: CASSPSGGTGQPQHF. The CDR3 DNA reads TGCGCCAGCAGCCCTTCGGGGGGCACGGGTCAGCCCCAGCATTTT.

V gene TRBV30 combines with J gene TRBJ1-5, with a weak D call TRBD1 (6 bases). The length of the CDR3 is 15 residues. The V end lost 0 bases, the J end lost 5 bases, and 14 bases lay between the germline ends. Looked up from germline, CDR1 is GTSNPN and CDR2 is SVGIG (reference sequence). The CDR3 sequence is CAWSVGGGRDQPQHF. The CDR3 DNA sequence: TGTGCCTGGAGTGTTGGGGGGGGCAGGGATCAGCCCCAGCATTTT.

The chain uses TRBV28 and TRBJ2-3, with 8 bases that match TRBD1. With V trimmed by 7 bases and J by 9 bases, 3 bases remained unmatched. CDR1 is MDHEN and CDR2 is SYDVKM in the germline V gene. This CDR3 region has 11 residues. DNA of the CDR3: TGTGCCAGCATCCAGGGGGCGACGCAGTATTTT. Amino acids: CASIQGATQYF.

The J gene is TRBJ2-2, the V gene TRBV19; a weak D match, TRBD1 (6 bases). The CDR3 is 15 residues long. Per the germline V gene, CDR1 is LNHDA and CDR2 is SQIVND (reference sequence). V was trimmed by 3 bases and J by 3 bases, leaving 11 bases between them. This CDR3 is CASSMDRLDTGELFF. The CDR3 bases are TGTGCCAGTAGTATGGACAGACTTGACACCGGGGAGCTGTTTTTT.

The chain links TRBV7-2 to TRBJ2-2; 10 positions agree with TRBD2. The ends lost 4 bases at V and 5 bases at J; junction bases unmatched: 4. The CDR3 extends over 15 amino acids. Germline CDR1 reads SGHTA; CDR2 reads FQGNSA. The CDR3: CASSYLLAGTGELFF. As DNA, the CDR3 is TGTGCCAGCAGCTACCTACTAGCGGGGACCGGGGAGCTGTTTTTT.

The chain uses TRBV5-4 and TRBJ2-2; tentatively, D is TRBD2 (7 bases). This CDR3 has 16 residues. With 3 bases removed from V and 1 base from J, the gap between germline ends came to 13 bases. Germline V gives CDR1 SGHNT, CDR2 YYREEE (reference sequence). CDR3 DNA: TGTGCCAGCAGCTCGGGGGGCAGTCAGAACACCGGGGAGCTGTTTTTT. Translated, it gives CASSSGGSQNTGELFF. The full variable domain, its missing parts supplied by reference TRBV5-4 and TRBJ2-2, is ETGVTQSPTHLIKTRGQQVTLRCSSQSGHNTVSWYQQALGQGPQFIFQYYREEENGRGNFPPRFSGLQFPNYSSELNVNALELDDSALYLCASSSGGSQNTGELFFGEGSRLTVL.

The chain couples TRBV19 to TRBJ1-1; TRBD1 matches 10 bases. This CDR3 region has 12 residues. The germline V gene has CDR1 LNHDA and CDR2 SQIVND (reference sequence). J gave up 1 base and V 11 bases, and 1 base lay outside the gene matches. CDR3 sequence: CARDRGNTEAFF. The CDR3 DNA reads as TGTGCCCGGGACAGGGGGAACACTGAAGCTTTCTTT.